The T cell receptor (beta chain) described here comes from a study of blood T cell repertoires in COVID-19. Assay used: immunoSEQ multiplex PCR; TCRdb lists only in-frame clones, some missing. This sample yields under 500,000 clones, of which roughly 90% are seen a single time; 4.3% belongs to the top ten. The CDR3 has 17 amino acids. The ends lost 3 bases at V and 6 bases at J; junction bases unmatched: 15. Germline V lookup: CDR1 SGHTA, CDR2 FQGNSA. J is TRBJ1-2 and V is TRBV7-2; 8 nucleotides align to TRBD1. The TCR sequence derives from a woman aged 25 to 39 with acute or convalescent COVID-19. Sequenced: peripheral blood. CDR3 coding DNA: TGTGCCAGCAGCTTTCGGGCCGTCCGAGACAGGGGTAATGGCTACACCTTC. It encodes CASSFRAVRDRGNGYTF.